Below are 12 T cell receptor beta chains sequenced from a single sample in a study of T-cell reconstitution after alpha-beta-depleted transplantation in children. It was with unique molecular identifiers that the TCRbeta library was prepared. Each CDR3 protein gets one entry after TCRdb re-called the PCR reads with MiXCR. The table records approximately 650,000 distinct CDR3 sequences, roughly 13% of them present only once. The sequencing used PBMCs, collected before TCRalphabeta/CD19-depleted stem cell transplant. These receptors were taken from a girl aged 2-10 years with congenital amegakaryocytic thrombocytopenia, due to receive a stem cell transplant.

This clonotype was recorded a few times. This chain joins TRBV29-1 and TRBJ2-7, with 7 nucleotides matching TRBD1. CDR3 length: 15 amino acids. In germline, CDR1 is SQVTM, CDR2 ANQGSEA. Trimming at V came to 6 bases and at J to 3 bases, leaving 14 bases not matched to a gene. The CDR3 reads CSVRKLGQRSYEQYF. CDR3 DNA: TGCAGCGTGCGTAAGTTGGGACAGAGAAGCTACGAGCAGTACTTC.

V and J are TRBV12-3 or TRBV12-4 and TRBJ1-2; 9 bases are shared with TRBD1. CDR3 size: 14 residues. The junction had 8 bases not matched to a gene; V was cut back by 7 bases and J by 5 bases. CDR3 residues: CASTSRDRAYGYTF. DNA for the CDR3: TGTGCCAGCACATCCCGGGACAGGGCATATGGCTACACCTTC.

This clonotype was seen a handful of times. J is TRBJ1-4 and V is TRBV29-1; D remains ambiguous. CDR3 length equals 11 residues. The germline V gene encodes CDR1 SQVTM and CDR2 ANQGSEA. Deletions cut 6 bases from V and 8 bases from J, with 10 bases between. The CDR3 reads CSVEMGEKLFF. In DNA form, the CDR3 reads TGCAGCGTGGAGATGGGGGAAAAACTGTTTTTT. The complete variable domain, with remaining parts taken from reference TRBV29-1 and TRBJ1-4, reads SAVISQKPSRDICQRGTSLTIQCQVDSQVTMMFWYRQQPGQSLTLIATANQGSEATYESGFVIDKFPISRPNLTFSTLTVSNMSPEDSSIYLCSVEMGEKLFFGSGTQLSVL.

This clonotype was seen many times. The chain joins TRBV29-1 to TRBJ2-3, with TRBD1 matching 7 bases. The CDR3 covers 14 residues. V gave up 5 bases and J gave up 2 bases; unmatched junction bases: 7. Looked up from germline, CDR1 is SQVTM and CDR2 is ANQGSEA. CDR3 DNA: TGCAGCGTTCCATTTGACAGGGTCACAGATACGCAGTATTTT. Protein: CSVPFDRVTDTQYF.

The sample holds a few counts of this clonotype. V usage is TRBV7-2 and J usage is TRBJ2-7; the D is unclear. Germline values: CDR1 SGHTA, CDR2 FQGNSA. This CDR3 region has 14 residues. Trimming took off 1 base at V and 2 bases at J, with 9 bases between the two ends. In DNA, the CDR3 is TGTGCCAGCAGCTTAGATCCCACCCCCTACGAGCAGTACTTC. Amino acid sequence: CASSLDPTPYEQYF.

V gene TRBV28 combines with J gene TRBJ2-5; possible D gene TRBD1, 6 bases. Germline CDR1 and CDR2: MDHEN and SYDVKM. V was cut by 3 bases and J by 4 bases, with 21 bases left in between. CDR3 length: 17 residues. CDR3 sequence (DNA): TGTGCCAGCAGTTTCATAGACCACAGGGAAACAGGAGAGACCCAGTACTTC. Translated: CASSFIDHRETGETQYF.

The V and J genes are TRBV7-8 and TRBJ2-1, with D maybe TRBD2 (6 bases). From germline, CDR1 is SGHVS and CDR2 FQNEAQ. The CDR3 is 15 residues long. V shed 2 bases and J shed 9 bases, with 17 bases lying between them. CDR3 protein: CASSLLYLRDGEQFF. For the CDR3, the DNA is TGTGCCAGCAGCTTATTATACTTGCGGGACGGTGAGCAGTTCTTC.

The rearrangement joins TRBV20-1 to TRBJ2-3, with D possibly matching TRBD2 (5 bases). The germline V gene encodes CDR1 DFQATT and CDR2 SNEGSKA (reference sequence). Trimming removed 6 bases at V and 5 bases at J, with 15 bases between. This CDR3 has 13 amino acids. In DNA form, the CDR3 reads TGCAGTGCACGACTCTACCGGGGAGATACGCAGTATTTT. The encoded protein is CSARLYRGDTQYF.

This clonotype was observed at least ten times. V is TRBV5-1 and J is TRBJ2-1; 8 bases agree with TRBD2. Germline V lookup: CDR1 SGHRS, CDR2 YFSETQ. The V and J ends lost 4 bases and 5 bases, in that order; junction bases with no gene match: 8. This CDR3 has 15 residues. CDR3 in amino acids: CASSGLGGVNNEQFF. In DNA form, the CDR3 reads TGCGCCAGCAGCGGTCTCGGGGGGGTCAACAATGAGCAGTTCTTC.

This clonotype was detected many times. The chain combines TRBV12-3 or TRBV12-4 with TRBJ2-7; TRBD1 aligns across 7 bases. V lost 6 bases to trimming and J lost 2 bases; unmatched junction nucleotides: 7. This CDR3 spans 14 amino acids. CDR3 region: CASSLQGSAYEQYF. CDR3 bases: TGTGCCAGCAGCCTACAGGGGTCGGCCTACGAGCAGTACTTC.

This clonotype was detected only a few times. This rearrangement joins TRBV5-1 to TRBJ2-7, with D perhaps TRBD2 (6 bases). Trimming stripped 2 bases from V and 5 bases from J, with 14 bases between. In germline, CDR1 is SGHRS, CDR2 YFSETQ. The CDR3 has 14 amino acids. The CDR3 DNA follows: TGCGCCAGCAGCTTTGATAGGGGAGGAAACGAGCAGTACTTC. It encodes CASSFDRGGNEQYF.

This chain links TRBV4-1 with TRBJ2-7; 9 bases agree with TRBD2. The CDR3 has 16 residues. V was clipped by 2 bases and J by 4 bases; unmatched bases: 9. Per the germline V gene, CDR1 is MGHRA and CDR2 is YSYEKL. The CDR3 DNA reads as TGCGCCAGCAGCCAACAGGACAGGACTAGCGTTTACGAGCAGTACTTC. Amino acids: CASSQQDRTSVYEQYF.